These 20 T cell receptor beta chains originate from one sample sequenced in a study of beta chain features in type 1 diabetes. These TCRs' antigens remain unknown. Reverse transcription of all isolated RNA meant that expressed TCRB transcripts were sequenced. The table came from immunoSEQ multiplex PCR; TCRdb's copy has only in-frame clones and leaves some out. The table has about 230,000 clones, 16% seen once. Study-wide findings and caveats: The study found moderately but significantly shorter TCRB CDR3s in all four CD4+ subsets of Type 1 diabetes patients.

Sequencing used naive CD4+ T cells from blood. The receptors were gathered from a man aged 25-45 years with type 1 diabetes.

The V call is TRBV27, the J call TRBJ2-3, with D perhaps matching TRBD1 (5 bases). The V gene's germline CDR1 is MNHEY and CDR2 SMNVEV (reference sequence). Trimming cost V 2 bases and J 2 bases, with 14 bases left between them. The CDR3 is made up of 16 amino acids. CDR3 in amino acids: CASSLLVGASTDTQYF. The DNA of the CDR3 is TGTGCCAGCAGTTTACTGGTAGGGGCGTCCACAGATACGCAGTATTTT.

This clone was found a few times. The chain joins TRBV2 to TRBJ2-7; 10 nucleotides agree with TRBD1. The CDR3 has 13 amino acids. V was pared by 7 bases and J by 6 bases, with 6 bases of the junction left unmatched. Germline loops: CDR1 SNHLY, CDR2 FYNNEI. CDR3 DNA: TGTGCCAGCACCGGACAGGGGGGTTTCGAGCAGTACTTC. This gives the protein CASTGQGGFEQYF.

This clone has more than one count but fewer than ten. The chain links TRBV30 to TRBJ2-7, with 8 bases lining up with TRBD1. CDR1 and CDR2 (germline): GTSNPN, SVGIG (reference sequence). The V gene end was trimmed by 5 bases and the J gene end by 1 base; junction bases not matched to a gene: 7. This CDR3 has 14 amino acids. The CDR3 region has the DNA TGTGCCTGGGGGCAGGGGGCGAGTTCCTACGAGCAGTACTTC. Translated: CAWGQGASSYEQYF. Full variable domain (outside the CDR3, taken from reference TRBV30 and TRBJ2-7): SQTIHQWPATLVQPVGSPLSLECTVEGTSNPNLYWYRQAAGRGLQLLFYSVGIGQISSEVPQNLSASRPQDRQFILSSKKLLLSDSGFYLCAWGQGASSYEQYFGPGTRLTVT.

There are a few counts of this clone. The rearrangement joins TRBV30 to TRBJ1-1; weak D call: TRBD1 (6 bases). The CDR3 has 17 residues. The ends were cut back, 5 bases at V and 0 bases at J, with 22 bases in the middle. Looked up from germline, CDR1 is GTSNPN and CDR2 is SVGIG (reference sequence). The CDR3 loop reads CAWVFRTARSVNTEAFF. CDR3 sequence (DNA): TGTGCCTGGGTGTTTCGGACAGCCAGATCCGTGAACACTGAAGCTTTCTTT.

The V call is TRBV11-3, the J call TRBJ1-1; a possible D gene is TRBD1 (5 bases). This CDR3 has 13 amino acids. CDR1 SGHNT and CDR2 YENEEA come from the germline V gene. Trimming took off 6 bases at V and 0 bases at J, with 8 bases between the two ends. This CDR3 reads CASSAGVNTEAFF. CDR3 DNA sequence: TGTGCCAGCAGTGCGGGGGTGAACACTGAAGCTTTCTTT.

This clone occurred a few times. Mismatch with germline at one junction end may stem from a read error. The chain is built from TRBV2 and TRBJ2-1; TRBD1 matches at 8 bases. The CDR3 has 14 amino acids. Germline V CDR1 and CDR2: SNHLY, FYNNEI. CDR3 amino acids: CASTEDRVYDEQFF. Here the CDR3 DNA reads TGTGCCAGCACCGAGGACAGGGTCTACGATGAGCAGTTCTTC.

The chain carries TRBV9 and TRBJ2-1; 14 nucleotides match TRBD2. The germline gives CDR1 SGDLS, CDR2 YYNGEE. This CDR3 comprises 19 residues. After removal of 0 bases from V and 7 bases from J, the junction contained 12 bases not matched to a gene. CDR3 in amino acids: CASSVETSGRAPTGNEQFF. The CDR3 DNA sequence: TGTGCCAGCAGCGTAGAGACTAGCGGGAGGGCCCCCACAGGGAATGAGCAGTTCTTC.

This clone came up a few times. This chain connects TRBV30 to TRBJ2-5; no definite D call. CDR3 length equals 15 residues. CDR1 and CDR2 from the germline V gene are GTSNPN and SVGIG (reference sequence). V lost 0 bases, J lost 5 bases, and 16 bases lay in between. CDR3 protein: CAWSVLGSSGETQYF. The CDR3 DNA reads TGTGCCTGGAGTGTACTTGGCTCCTCCGGGGAGACCCAGTACTTC.

The V gene is TRBV4-3, the J gene TRBJ2-7, with 9 bases aligning to TRBD1. This CDR3 is 14 amino acids long. Germline loops: CDR1 LGHNA, CDR2 YSLEER. J gave up 3 bases and V 4 bases, and 4 bases lay outside the gene matches. In DNA, the CDR3 is TGCGCCAGCAGCCTGGGGACAGGGTTCTACGAGCAGTACTTC. This translates into CASSLGTGFYEQYF.

Only a few counts were recorded for this clone. This chain links TRBV9 with TRBJ1-2; D unresolved. The CDR3 runs to 14 residues. V was pared by 4 bases and J by 4 bases, with 14 bases between. In germline, CDR1 is SGDLS, CDR2 YYNGEE. The CDR3 coding sequence is TGTGCCAGCAGCCCCATCGGGCAGGCCTATGGCTACACCTTC. Translated: CASSPIGQAYGYTF. Full variable domain (remainder filled in from reference TRBV9 and TRBJ1-2): DSGVTQTPKHLITATGQRVTLRCSPRSGDLSVYWYQQSLDQGLQFLIQYYNGEERAKGNILERFSAQQFPDLHSELNLSSLELGDSALYFCASSPIGQAYGYTFGSGTRLTVV.

The chain links TRBV9 to TRBJ2-2; D gene unclear. The V end lost 5 bases, the J end lost 0 bases, and 5 bases lay between the germline ends. Per the germline V gene, CDR1 is SGDLS and CDR2 is YYNGEE. This CDR3 spans 13 amino acids. CDR3 in amino acids: CASSQANTGELFF. The DNA of the CDR3 is TGTGCCAGCAGTCAGGCGAACACCGGGGAGCTGTTTTTT.

This clone came up a few times. The rearrangement uses TRBV27 and TRBJ2-3; TRBD2 aligns across 8 bases. The CDR3 extends over 17 amino acids. Germline-derived CDR1 and CDR2 are MNHEY and SMNVEV (reference sequence). J gave up 0 bases and V 3 bases, and 8 bases lay outside the gene matches. CDR3 in DNA: TGTGCCAGCAGTTTTCGGCTAGCGGGCTATAGCACAGATACGCAGTATTTT. Its protein product is CASSFRLAGYSTDTQYF.

The chain carries TRBV5-1 and TRBJ2-6; no clear D gene. Germline V CDR1 and CDR2: SGHRS, YFSETQ. The V end was cut by 4 bases, the J end by 2 bases, with 7 bases between. The CDR3 sequence is 14 residues long. CDR3 region: CASSLVAGANVLTF. The CDR3 coding sequence is TGCGCCAGCAGCCTGGTAGCTGGGGCCAACGTCCTGACTTTC.

The rearrangement links TRBV6-5 to TRBJ2-5, with a tentative D call TRBD1 (6 bases). V lost 5 bases, J lost 5 bases, and 12 bases lay in between. The CDR3 is 13 residues long. Germline assignment: CDR1 MNHEY and CDR2 SVGAGI. In nucleotides, the CDR3 is TGTGCCAGCAGTACCCCAGGGGCGGAGACCCAGTACTTC. Its protein product is CASSTPGAETQYF.

This clone occurred a few times. V is TRBV29-1 and J is TRBJ1-4; 8 bases match TRBD1. With V trimmed by 5 bases and J by 8 bases, 10 bases remained unmatched. There are 14 residues in the CDR3. Germline assignment: CDR1 SQVTM and CDR2 ANQGSEA. The CDR3 DNA is TGCAGCGTTACTGACAGGGGCGGAGGCGAAAAACTGTTTTTT. It yields the protein CSVTDRGGGEKLFF.

This chain connects TRBV13 to TRBJ1-2; 10 bases are shared with TRBD1. V was pared by 5 bases and J by 5 bases, with 14 bases of the junction left unmatched. This CDR3 is 17 amino acids long. Germline-derived CDR1 and CDR2 are PRHDT and FYEKMQ (reference sequence). DNA of the CDR3: TGTGCCAGCAGCCCCCGGACAGGGGGGACGGAGGGGTATGGCTACACCTTC. It translates to CASSPRTGGTEGYGYTF.

The CDR3 DNA reads as TGTGCCAGCAACCTTAGCGGGAGGATTTTCTACGAGCAGTACTTC. Encoded protein: CASNLSGRIFYEQYF. This rearrangement joins TRBV28 to TRBJ2-7, with 10 bases identical to TRBD2. The CDR3 loop spans 15 amino acids. Germline V gene data show CDR1 as MDHEN and CDR2 as SYDVKM. V gave up 7 bases and J gave up 3 bases; unmatched junction bases: 9. Based on the CDR3 plus reference TRBV28 and TRBJ2-7, the full variable domain is DVKVTQSSRYLVKRTGEKVFLECVQDMDHENMFWYRQDPGLGLRLIYFSYDVKMKEKGDIPEGYSVSREKKERFSLILESASTNQTSMYLCASNLSGRIFYEQYFGPGTRLTVT.

This clone was found a few times. V usage is TRBV7-2 and J usage is TRBJ2-1; TRBD1 agrees at 8 bases. This CDR3 contains 15 residues. Germline V gene lookup returns CDR1 SGHTA and CDR2 FQGNSA. The V gene end was trimmed by 3 bases and the J gene end by 0 bases; junction bases not matched to a gene: 1. This CDR3 is CASSFGTGSYNEQFF. The CDR3 DNA sequence: TGTGCCAGCAGCTTTGGGACAGGCTCCTACAATGAGCAGTTCTTC.

V is TRBV29-1 and J is TRBJ2-1; 10 bases fit TRBD2. CDR1 and CDR2 from the germline V gene are SQVTM and ANQGSEA. V lost 6 bases and J lost 7; bases outside the gene matches: 6. The CDR3 totals 13 residues. CDR3 DNA: TGCAGCGTCCTAGCGGGAGAGGTAAATGAGCAGTTCTTC. Protein: CSVLAGEVNEQFF.

This clone was observed a handful of times. This chain connects TRBV29-1 to TRBJ1-4; D unresolved. V dropped 4 bases and J dropped 7 bases, with 13 bases sitting between them. The CDR3 has 13 amino acids. The V gene's germline CDR1 is SQVTM and CDR2 ANQGSEA. CDR3 protein: CSVAGMISEKLFF. The CDR3 nucleotides are TGCAGCGTTGCGGGTATGATTAGTGAAAAACTGTTTTTT.